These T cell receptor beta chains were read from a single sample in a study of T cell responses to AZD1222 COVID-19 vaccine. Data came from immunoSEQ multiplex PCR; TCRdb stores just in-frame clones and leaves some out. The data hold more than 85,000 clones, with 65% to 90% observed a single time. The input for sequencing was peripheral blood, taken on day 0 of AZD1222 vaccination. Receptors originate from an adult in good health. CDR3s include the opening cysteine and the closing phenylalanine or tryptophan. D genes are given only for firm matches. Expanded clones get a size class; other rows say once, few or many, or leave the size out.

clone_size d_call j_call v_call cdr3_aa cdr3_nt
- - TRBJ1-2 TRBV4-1 CASSQAPQGHYGYTF TGCGCCAGCAGCCAAGCCCCGCAGGGGCACTATGGCTACACCTTC
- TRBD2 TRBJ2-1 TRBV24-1 CATSDPSGSGYEQFF TGTGCCACCAGTGATCCTAGCGGGAGTGGGTATGAGCAGTTCTTC
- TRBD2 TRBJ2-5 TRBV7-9 CASSTDLAEQETQYF TGTGCCAGCAGCACAGACCTAGCGGAGCAAGAGACCCAGTACTTC
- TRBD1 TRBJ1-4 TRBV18 CASADRVGTNEKLFF TGTGCCAGCGCGGACAGGGTGGGAACTAATGAAAAACTGTTTTTT
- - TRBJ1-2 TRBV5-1 CASSPDGDPFGYTF TGCGCCAGCAGCCCGGACGGAGATCCATTTGGCTACACCTTC
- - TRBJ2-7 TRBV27 CASSPSPSYEQYF TGTGCCAGCAGTCCAAGCCCCTCCTACGAGCAGTACTTC
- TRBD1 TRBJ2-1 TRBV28 CASTAGGTGGSNEQFF TGTGCCAGCACCGCCGGGGGGACAGGGGGAAGTAATGAGCAGTTCTTC
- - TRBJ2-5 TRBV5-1 CASSYGTQETQYF TGCGCCAGCAGTTACGGCACACAAGAGACCCAGTACTTC
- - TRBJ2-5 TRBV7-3 CASSLGQRETQYF TGTGCCAGCAGCTTAGGCCAGCGAGAGACCCAGTACTTC
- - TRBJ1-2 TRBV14 CASSQAGNYGYTF TGTGCCAGCAGCCAAGCAGGGAACTATGGCTACACCTTC
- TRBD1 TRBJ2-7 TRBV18 CASSRNRFGTGSYEQYF TGTGCCAGCTCTCGGAATCGATTCGGGACAGGCTCCTACGAGCAGTACTTC
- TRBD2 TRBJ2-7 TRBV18 CASSPAWTSGRRELDEQYF TGTGCCAGCTCCCCTGCCTGGACTAGCGGGAGAAGAGAACTAGACGAGCAGTACTTC
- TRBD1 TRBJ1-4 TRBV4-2 CASSQADRGGGTNEKLFF TGTGCCAGCAGCCAAGCGGACAGGGGAGGGGGAACTAATGAAAAACTGTTTTTT
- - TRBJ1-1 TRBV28 CASSSGSGWLNTEAFF TGTGCCAGCAGTTCCGGGTCCGGGTGGCTTAATACTGAAGCTTTCTTT
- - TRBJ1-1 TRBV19 CASSIGGTWLVDTEAFF TGTGCCAGTAGTATTGGCGGGACCTGGTTGGTGGACACTGAAGCTTTCTTT
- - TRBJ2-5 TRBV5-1 CASSLRGPRLETQYF TGCGCCAGCAGCTTGCGGGGGCCGAGACTGGAGACCCAGTACTTC
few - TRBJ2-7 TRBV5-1 CASSLGAGSYEQYF TGCGCCAGCAGCTTAGGCGCCGGCTCCTACGAGCAGTACTTC
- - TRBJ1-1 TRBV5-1 CASSLEGGLAEAFF TGCGCCAGCAGCTTGGAGGGAGGTTTGGCTGAAGCTTTCTTT